This entry lists 5 T cell receptor beta chains sequenced from one sample in a study of T cell responses to AZD1222 COVID-19 vaccine. Generated by immunoSEQ multiplex PCR, the TCRdb table keeps only in-frame clones and is missing some. The sample carries about 100,000 clones, roughly 86% recorded once. Sample: peripheral blood, taken on day 0 of MenACWY control vaccination. These receptors came from an adult in good health.

The CDR3 coding sequence is TGCGCCAGCAGCTCCCCCGGAAGGCGGGAGGGCAATGAGCAGTTCTTC. It yields the protein CASSSPGRREGNEQFF. The gene calls are TRBV4-1 and TRBJ2-1, with 9 bases matching TRBD2. The CDR3 consists of 16 residues. V lost 5 bases to trimming and J lost 6 bases; unmatched junction nucleotides: 11. Germline loops: CDR1 MGHRA, CDR2 YSYEKL.

The V and J genes are TRBV6-5 and TRBJ1-1; D ambiguous. V shed 7 bases and J shed 0 bases, with 9 bases lying between them. Germline lookup yields CDR1 MNHEY and CDR2 SVGAGI. This CDR3 comprises 13 residues. CDR3 region: CASKALMNTEAFF. CDR3 coding DNA: TGTGCCAGCAAGGCGTTGATGAACACTGAAGCTTTCTTT.

The V gene is TRBV6-5, the J gene TRBJ1-5; no definite D call. CDR1 is MNHEY, CDR2 SVGAGI, per germline. This CDR3 is 15 amino acids long. Trimming stripped 2 bases from V and 0 bases from J, with 8 bases between. CDR3 amino acids: CASSYAFNSNQPQHF. The CDR3, as DNA: TGTGCCAGCAGTTACGCGTTTAATAGCAATCAGCCCCAGCATTTT.

This clone was seen a handful of times. The chain couples TRBV7-2 to TRBJ2-5; 9 bases align to TRBD2. The length of the CDR3 is 15 residues. With 3 bases clipped from V and 4 bases from J, the junction kept 6 bases outside the gene matches. The germline CDR1 and CDR2 sequences are SGHTA and FQGNSA. The CDR3 protein is CASSFQAGGGETQYF. CDR3 in DNA: TGTGCCAGCAGCTTCCAAGCGGGGGGTGGAGAGACCCAGTACTTC.

The V and J genes are TRBV6-5 and TRBJ1-5; TRBD1 might be the D (5 bases). The V gene's germline CDR1 is MNHEY and CDR2 SVGAGI. V was shortened by 6 bases and J by 5 bases, with 17 bases between the two germline ends. The CDR3 is 15 amino acids. Written as DNA, the CDR3 is TGTGCCAGCAGCGCCCGGGAGGGACGGTATCAGCCCCAGCATTTT. Encoded protein: CASSAREGRYQPQHF.